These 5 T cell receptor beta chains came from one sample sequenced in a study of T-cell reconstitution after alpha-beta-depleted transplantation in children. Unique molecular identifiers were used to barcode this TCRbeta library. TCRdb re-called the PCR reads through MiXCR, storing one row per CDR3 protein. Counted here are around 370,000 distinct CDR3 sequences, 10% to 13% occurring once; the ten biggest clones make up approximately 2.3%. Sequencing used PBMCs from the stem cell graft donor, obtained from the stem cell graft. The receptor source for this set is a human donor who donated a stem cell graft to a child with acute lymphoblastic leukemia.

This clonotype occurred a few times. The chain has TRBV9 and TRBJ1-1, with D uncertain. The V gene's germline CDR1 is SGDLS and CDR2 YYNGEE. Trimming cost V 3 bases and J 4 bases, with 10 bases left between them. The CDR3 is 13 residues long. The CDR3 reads CASSGAWSTEAFF. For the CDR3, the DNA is TGTGCCAGCAGCGGGGCATGGAGCACTGAAGCTTTCTTT. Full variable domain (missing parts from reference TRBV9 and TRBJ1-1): DSGVTQTPKHLITATGQRVTLRCSPRSGDLSVYWYQQSLDQGLQFLIQYYNGEERAKGNILERFSAQQFPDLHSELNLSSLELGDSALYFCASSGAWSTEAFFGQGTRLTVV.

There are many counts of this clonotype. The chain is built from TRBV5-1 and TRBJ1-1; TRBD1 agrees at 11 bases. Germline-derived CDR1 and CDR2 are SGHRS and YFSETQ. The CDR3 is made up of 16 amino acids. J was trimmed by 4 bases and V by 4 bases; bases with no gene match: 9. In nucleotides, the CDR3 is TGCGCCAGCAGCCCGACTGGACAGGGGGCTAGCACTGAAGCTTTCTTT. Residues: CASSPTGQGASTEAFF.

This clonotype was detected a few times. For the CDR3, the DNA is TGTGCCAGCATCAACAGGGTCGCGCAGTATTTT. Translation gives CASINRVAQYF. J is TRBJ2-3 and V is TRBV6-1; tentatively, D is TRBD1 (6 bases). Trimming left V 7 bases short and J 10 bases short, with 12 bases between. This CDR3 spans 11 amino acids. Looked up from germline, CDR1 is MNHNS and CDR2 is SASEGT.

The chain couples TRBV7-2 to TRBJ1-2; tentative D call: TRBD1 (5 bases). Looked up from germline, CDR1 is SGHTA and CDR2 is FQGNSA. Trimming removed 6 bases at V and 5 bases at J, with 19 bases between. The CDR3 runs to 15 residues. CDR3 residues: CASSSQGPNGYGYTF. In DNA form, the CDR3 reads TGTGCCAGCAGTTCCCAGGGCCCCAATGGGTATGGCTACACCTTC.

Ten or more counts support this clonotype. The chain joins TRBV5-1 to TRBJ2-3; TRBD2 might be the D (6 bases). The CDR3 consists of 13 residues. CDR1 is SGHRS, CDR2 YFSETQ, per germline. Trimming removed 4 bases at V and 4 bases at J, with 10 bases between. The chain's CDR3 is CASSTGTADTQYF. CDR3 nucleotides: TGCGCCAGCAGCACCGGGACTGCAGATACGCAGTATTTT. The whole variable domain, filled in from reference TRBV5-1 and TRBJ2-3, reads KAGVTQTPRYLIKTRGQQVTLSCSPISGHRSVSWYQQTPGQGLQFLFEYFSETQRNKGNFPGRFSGRQFSNSRSEMNVSTLELGDSALYLCASSTGTADTQYFGPGTRLTVL.